One sample yielded the 20 T cell receptor beta chains listed below, sequenced in a study of post-analysis software for immune sequencing data. Study findings and constraints: In patients, TRBV5-6, TRBV5-1 and TRBV20-1 belonged to roughly five TRBV segments found more frequently than in controls.

These receptors lack a known antigen. Built from TCR beta cDNA, the libraries had unique molecular identifiers in them. TCRdb reprocessed the PCR reads via MiXCR and lists one record per CDR3 protein. Among about 460,000 distinct CDR3 sequences, roughly 45% were seen once, and the ten largest hold 9.5% to 13%. Sequencing used blood. The origin of the receptors is a girl under 18 with multiple sclerosis.

This clonotype has a handful of counts. The chain employs TRBV6-5 and TRBJ2-7, with TRBD1 matching 11 bases. The germline CDR1 and CDR2 sequences are MNHEY and SVGAGI. J gave up 6 bases and V 6 bases, and 7 bases lay outside the gene matches. The CDR3 length is 14 residues. CDR3 protein: CASRPGQGAFEQYF. In DNA, the CDR3 is TGTGCCAGCAGGCCCGGACAGGGGGCGTTCGAGCAGTACTTC.

This clonotype occurred a few times. V is TRBV5-1 and J is TRBJ2-5; D is unresolved. V was shortened by 7 bases and J by 5 bases, with 15 bases between the two germline ends. The CDR3 covers 13 residues. Germline assignment: CDR1 SGHRS and CDR2 YFSETQ. The DNA of the CDR3 is TGCGCCAGCTTACAGACGGTTGGGGAGACCCAGTACTTC. Its translation is CASLQTVGETQYF.

This clonotype was observed a handful of times. The chain uses TRBV5-1 and TRBJ2-1; 13 bases agree with TRBD2. The germline V gene encodes CDR1 SGHRS and CDR2 YFSETQ. The CDR3 is 20 amino acids. The V gene end was trimmed by 2 bases and the J gene end by 1 base; junction bases not matched to a gene: 12. Here the CDR3 reads CASSFRDPTSGRFSYNEQFF. The CDR3 region has the DNA TGCGCCAGCAGCTTTCGCGACCCGACTAGCGGGAGGTTTTCCTACAATGAGCAGTTCTTC.

The J gene is TRBJ1-4, the V gene TRBV29-1; D is undetermined. Germline lookup yields CDR1 SQVTM and CDR2 ANQGSEA. Trimming left V 0 bases short and J 3 bases short, with 11 bases between. The CDR3 has 15 amino acids. The CDR3 reads CSVEDQREANEKLFF. CDR3 nucleotide sequence: TGCAGCGTTGAAGATCAGAGGGAAGCTAATGAAAAACTGTTTTTT. Variable domain in full (rest from reference TRBV29-1 and TRBJ1-4): SAVISQKPSRDICQRGTSLTIQCQVDSQVTMMFWYRQQPGQSLTLIATANQGSEATYESGFVIDKFPISRPNLTFSTLTVSNMSPEDSSIYLCSVEDQREANEKLFFGSGTQLSVL.

J is TRBJ2-1 and V is TRBV6-5, with 13 positions matching TRBD2. The CDR3 length is 14 residues. With V trimmed by 7 bases and J by 7 bases, 4 bases remained unmatched. In germline, CDR1 is MNHEY, CDR2 SVGAGI. The CDR3 here is CASIRLAGGNEQFF. The DNA of the CDR3 is TGTGCCAGCATTAGACTAGCGGGAGGAAATGAGCAGTTCTTC.

The genes are TRBV10-3 and TRBJ2-3, with D possibly TRBD1 on 6 matching bases. V lost 0 bases, J lost 0 bases, and 10 bases lay in between. Looked up from germline, CDR1 is ENHRY and CDR2 is SYGVKD. This CDR3 has 16 amino acids. DNA of the CDR3: TGTGCCATCAGTGAGTCGACAGGCCCTAGCACAGATACGCAGTATTTT. This gives the protein CAISESTGPSTDTQYF.

This clonotype was picked up a small number of times. J is TRBJ1-1 and V is TRBV14, with D unclear. Germline assignment: CDR1 SGHDN and CDR2 FVKESK. This CDR3 spans 15 amino acids. Trimming removed 0 bases from V and 0 bases from J, with 8 bases in between. This chain's CDR3 is CASSQDDILNTEAFF. The CDR3, as DNA: TGTGCCAGCAGCCAAGATGACATCCTGAACACTGAAGCTTTCTTT.

V usage is TRBV6-1 and J usage is TRBJ2-7; D is ambiguous. CDR3 length: 12 amino acids. Looked up from germline, CDR1 is MNHNS and CDR2 is SASEGT. V lost 7 bases to trimming and J lost 2 bases, with 9 bases between them. The CDR3 loop is CASMVSPYEQYF. The CDR3 DNA follows: TGTGCCAGCATGGTCAGTCCCTACGAGCAGTACTTC.

This clonotype came up many times. The chain is built from TRBV20-1 and TRBJ2-1; TRBD1 or TRBD2 may be the D gene (5 bases each). The CDR3 has 15 residues. V shed 4 bases and J shed 0 bases, with 13 bases lying between them. Germline loops: CDR1 DFQATT, CDR2 SNEGSKA (reference sequence). CDR3 bases: TGCAGTGCTAAGCACACGGGGCACTCCTACAATGAGCAGTTCTTC. Translating it yields CSAKHTGHSYNEQFF.

V and J are TRBV29-1 and TRBJ1-1, with 12 bases matching TRBD1. The germline V gene has CDR1 SQVTM and CDR2 ANQGSEA. Losses at the gene ends were 7 bases for V and 5 bases for J; bases not matched to a gene: 5. The CDR3 contains 13 residues. CDR3 coding DNA: TGCAGCGGGGGGGACAGGGGGCGGACTGAAGCTTTCTTT. Amino acid sequence: CSGGDRGRTEAFF.

A few counts support this clonotype. The CDR3 reads CASSETDRSYNEQFF. The CDR3 region has the DNA TGTGCCAGCAGCGAGACCGACCGGTCCTACAATGAGCAGTTCTTC. This rearrangement joins TRBV6-6 to TRBJ2-1; no definite D call. CDR3 size: 15 residues. V was clipped by 6 bases and J by 1 base, with 13 bases between them. In germline, CDR1 is MNHNY, CDR2 SVGAGI (reference sequence).

The chain uses TRBV27 and TRBJ2-3; 9 bases agree with TRBD1. Germline assignment: CDR1 MNHEY and CDR2 SMNVEV (reference sequence). The CDR3 consists of 15 residues. Germline trimming cut 4 bases from V and 3 bases from J; bases unmatched to any gene: 5. Here the CDR3 DNA reads TGTGCCAGCAGTTCAACAGGGGGCTGGACAGATACGCAGTATTTT. Translated: CASSSTGGWTDTQYF.

The rearrangement links TRBV6-6 to TRBJ2-5; 13 nucleotides align to TRBD2. Germline values: CDR1 MNHNY, CDR2 SVGAGI (reference sequence). V lost 2 bases, J lost 5 bases, and 8 bases stayed unmatched. There are 17 residues in the CDR3. The CDR3 DNA is TGTGCCAGCAGTTACCCTGGGACTAGCGGGGCCGAGGAGACCCAGTACTTC. Translating gives CASSYPGTSGAEETQYF.

This clonotype was seen repeatedly, ten times or more. The V and J genes are TRBV7-2 and TRBJ2-3; no firm D call. The CDR3 sequence is 13 residues long. The germline V gene has CDR1 SGHTA and CDR2 FQGNSA. V lost 0 bases and J 6 bases, leaving 7 bases between the germline ends. The CDR3 DNA reads as TGTGCCAGCAGCTTAGCGCCTTCGGATACGCAGTATTTT. Its protein is CASSLAPSDTQYF.

The chain combines TRBV7-3 with TRBJ2-1; 8 bases match TRBD1. The length of the CDR3 is 16 residues. From germline, CDR1 is SGHTA and CDR2 FQGTGA. J gave up 0 bases and V 5 bases, and 6 bases lay outside the gene matches. In DNA, the CDR3 is TGTGCCAGCAGCGGACTGACAGGGGTCTCCTACAATGAGCAGTTCTTC. It specifies CASSGLTGVSYNEQFF. Supplemented by reference TRBV7-3 and TRBJ2-1, the full variable domain reads GAGVSQTPSNKVTEKGKYVELRCDPISGHTALYWYRQSLGQGPEFLIYFQGTGAADDSGLPNDRFFAVRPEGSVSTLKIQRTERGDSAVYLCASSGLTGVSYNEQFFGPGTRLTVL.

In this sample, this clonotype turned up a few times. The V call is TRBV12-3 or TRBV12-4, the J call TRBJ2-1; 8 bases fit TRBD1. J was trimmed by 3 bases and V by 6 bases; bases with no gene match: 10. The CDR3 extends over 16 amino acids. The CDR3 spells CASRGAGTGNYNEQFF. DNA for the CDR3: TGTGCCAGCAGGGGGGCGGGGACAGGAAACTACAATGAGCAGTTCTTC.

This clonotype was found a few times. This chain connects TRBV20-1 to TRBJ2-3; 7 bases align to TRBD1. The CDR3 extends over 16 amino acids. With V trimmed by 6 bases and J by 0 bases, 12 bases remained unmatched. Germline CDR1 DFQATT, CDR2 SNEGSKA (reference sequence). CDR3 protein: CSATNPQTGSTDTQYF. The CDR3 DNA reads TGCAGTGCAACCAACCCACAGACAGGGAGCACAGATACGCAGTATTTT.

The chain has TRBV11-2 and TRBJ2-4; D not certain. The J call may be faulty, since TRBJ2-7 better matches the DNA end. The CDR3 spans 14 residues. Per germline, CDR1 SGHAT and CDR2 FQNNGV. The CDR3 is CASSSATPGYEQYF. CDR3 in DNA: TGTGCCAGCAGCTCCGCCACGCCCGGATACGAGCAGTACTTC.

This chain connects TRBV12-3 or TRBV12-4 to TRBJ1-6, with TRBD1 identical over 9 bases. The CDR3 has 14 residues. Germline trimming cut 5 bases from V and 8 bases from J; bases unmatched to any gene: 4. Written as DNA, the CDR3 is TGTGCCAGCAGTGCGCGGACAGGGGATTCACCCCTCCACTTT. Protein sequence: CASSARTGDSPLHF.

This chain joins TRBV28 and TRBJ2-7; 15 nucleotides line up with TRBD2. V was clipped by 8 bases and J by 7 bases; unmatched bases: 15. CDR1 and CDR2 from the germline V gene are MDHEN and SYDVKM. This CDR3 has 17 amino acids. In DNA form, the CDR3 reads TGTGCCAGCCGAACCTCGGGACTAGCGGGAGGAGGACGGGAGCAGTACTTC. Translating it yields CASRTSGLAGGGREQYF.